One and the same sample provided the 16 T cell receptor beta chains below, sequenced in a study of T cells in Graves' hyperthyroidism and ophthalmopathy. RNA transcripts provided the source from which TCR beta CDR3 regions were amplified. TCR CDR3 regions were first amplified by RT-PCR with HTBI primers. TCRdb fed the multiplex PCR reads into MiXCR, producing one record per CDR3 protein. The sample comprises a few hundred thousand distinct CDR3 sequences, approximately 15% of which are singletons, and less than 3.5% rests with the top ten. The sample comprised blood. The receptors come from a woman in her forties with Graves' ophthalmopathy.

A word on this clonotype: A read error is possible here, since a much larger clone lies one base away. The chain links TRBV28 to TRBJ1-2; 9 bases are shared with TRBD1. The germline V gene encodes CDR1 MDHEN and CDR2 SYDVKM. This CDR3 has 18 residues. Trimming cost V 5 bases and J 4 bases; bases outside gene matches: 17. The CDR3 here is CASSGTAGTGLGGYGYTF. The CDR3, as DNA: TGTGCCAGCAGTGGGACAGCCGGGACAGGGCTTGGGGGCTATGGCTACACCTTC.

This clonotype occurred many times. CDR3: CASSLAGGRNTDTQYF. As DNA, the CDR3 is TGTGCCAGCAGCTTAGCGGGAGGCAGGAACACAGATACGCAGTATTTT. V usage is TRBV7-9 and J usage is TRBJ2-3; D is perhaps TRBD2 (6 bases). The CDR3 contains 16 residues. V lost 0 bases to trimming and J lost 2 bases, with 12 bases between them. In germline, CDR1 is SEHNR, CDR2 FQNEAQ (reference sequence).

In its sample, this clonotype was seen once. The chain carries TRBV20-1 and TRBJ2-5; TRBD2 matches 7 bases. CDR3 length: 15 residues. The germline V gene encodes CDR1 DFQATT and CDR2 SNEGSKA (reference sequence). J lost 7 bases, V lost 1 base, and 12 bases had no gene match. CDR3 protein: CSARVASGAKGTQYF. CDR3 coding DNA: TGCAGTGCTAGAGTCGCTAGCGGAGCTAAAGGGACCCAGTACTTC.

This chain links TRBV20-1 with TRBJ2-7, with TRBD2 matching over 13 bases. Germline lookup yields CDR1 DFQATT and CDR2 SNEGSKA (reference sequence). The length of the CDR3 is 13 residues. Here the CDR3 reads CSTSGRAYYEQYF. CDR3 nucleotides: TGCAGCACTAGCGGGAGGGCCTATTACGAGCAGTACTTC.

At least ten counts were recorded for this clonotype. The rearrangement joins TRBV12-3 or TRBV12-4 to TRBJ1-1, with a tentative D call TRBD1 (5 bases). Trimming left V 6 bases short and J 6 bases short, with 14 bases between. The CDR3 contains 13 residues. Here the CDR3 DNA reads TGTGCCAGCAGGGGGACCGGTGGAGCTGAAGCTTTCTTT. Translating gives CASRGTGGAEAFF.

The V gene is TRBV29-1, the J gene TRBJ2-1, with 11 positions matching TRBD2. This CDR3 spans 15 amino acids. CDR1 and CDR2 (germline): SQVTM, ANQGSEA. Losses at the gene ends were 7 bases for V and 9 bases for J; bases not matched to a gene: 14. CDR3 bases: TGCAGCGCCATTATTAGCGGGAGGGGCATCGCTGAGCAGTTCTTC. Its translation: CSAIISGRGIAEQFF.

About this clonotype itself: A read error is possible here, since a much larger clone lies one base away. The rearrangement links TRBV2 to TRBJ2-1; TRBD2 matches 7 bases. The CDR3 contains 15 residues. The V gene's germline CDR1 is SNHLY and CDR2 FYNNEI. In DNA form, the CDR3 reads TGTGCCAGCAGAGAAGCGGGGAACTCCTACAATAAGCAGTTCTTC. Residues: CASREAGNSYNKQFF.

At least ten counts were recorded for this clonotype. The chain links TRBV20-1 to TRBJ2-3; TRBD2 matches 8 bases. Germline V gene sequence: CDR1 DFQATT, CDR2 SNEGSKA (reference sequence). The CDR3 sequence is 19 residues long. V trimming: 3 bases; J trimming: 1 base; junction bases outside the gene matches: 18. The CDR3 region is CSASPTHPRYSGGTDTQYF. The CDR3 DNA reads as TGCAGTGCTAGCCCTACCCACCCGCGATATAGCGGGGGCACAGATACGCAGTATTTT.

This rearrangement joins TRBV19 to TRBJ2-2; 9 nucleotides agree with TRBD1. CDR3 length: 14 residues. CDR1 and CDR2 from the germline V gene are LNHDA and SQIVND (reference sequence). The ends lost 6 bases at V and 6 bases at J; junction bases unmatched: 5. The CDR3 nucleotides read TGTGCCAGTAGAGGTACAGGGGGCCCCGGGGAGCTGTTTTTT. Translation: CASRGTGGPGELFF.

At least ten counts were recorded for this clonotype. V is TRBV7-9 and J is TRBJ2-3, with TRBD2 as a possible D gene (6 bases). Germline V gene sequence: CDR1 SEHNR, CDR2 FQNEAQ (reference sequence). Trimming pared 9 bases from V and 1 base from J, leaving 11 bases between. This CDR3 contains 13 residues. The CDR3 bases are TGTGCCAGTGAGGCTAGCGGCACAGATACGCAGTATTTT. Translated, it gives CASEASGTDTQYF.

This clonotype was recorded at least ten times. The rearrangement links TRBV28 to TRBJ2-2; TRBD2 might be the D (6 bases). This CDR3 is built from 16 residues. The germline V and J ends were trimmed by 1 base and 0 bases, with 9 bases remaining between them. Per germline, CDR1 MDHEN and CDR2 SYDVKM. The CDR3 is CASSLFRESNTGELFF. CDR3 nucleotides: TGTGCCAGCAGTTTATTTCGGGAGTCGAACACCGGGGAGCTGTTTTTT.

This clonotype was found many times. The chain links TRBV28 to TRBJ1-2; 7 bases match TRBD1. The CDR3 is 16 amino acids. Losses at the gene ends were 6 bases for V and 3 bases for J; bases not matched to a gene: 13. Per germline, CDR1 MDHEN and CDR2 SYDVKM. Here the CDR3 reads CASSPGGAGGDYGYTF. DNA of the CDR3: TGTGCCAGCAGCCCAGGTGGGGCAGGGGGTGACTATGGCTACACCTTC.

The chain joins TRBV19 to TRBJ2-1, with TRBD2 identical over 8 bases. There are 15 residues in the CDR3. After removal of 6 bases from V and 2 bases from J, the junction contained 6 bases not matched to a gene. Germline lookup yields CDR1 LNHDA and CDR2 SQIVND (reference sequence). The CDR3 DNA reads as TGTGCCAGTAGCAGCGGGAGTGGGACCTACAATGAGCAGTTCTTC. Protein sequence: CASSSGSGTYNEQFF.

The table lists this clonotype with many counts. This chain connects TRBV3-1 to TRBJ1-4, with 8 nucleotides matching TRBD1. The CDR3 consists of 16 residues. Germline V gives CDR1 LGHDT, CDR2 YNNKEL (reference sequence). V lost 2 bases and J lost 7; bases outside the gene matches: 9. The DNA for the CDR3 is TGTGCCAGCAGCCAAACGTATACAGGGGGGGTTGAAAAACTGTTTTTT. It yields the protein CASSQTYTGGVEKLFF. Filled out from reference TRBV3-1 and TRBJ1-4, the complete variable domain reads DTAVSQTPKYLVTQMGNDKSIKCEQNLGHDTMYWYKQDSKKFLKIMFSYNNKELIINETVPNRFSPKSPDKAHLNLHINSLELGDSAVYFCASSQTYTGGVEKLFFGSGTQLSVL.

This clonotype was counted a few times. The genes are TRBV19 and TRBJ2-5; 9 bases align to TRBD2. CDR1 and CDR2 from the germline V gene are LNHDA and SQIVND (reference sequence). CDR3 length: 14 residues. With 8 bases clipped from V and 5 bases from J, the junction kept 9 bases outside the gene matches. The CDR3 DNA sequence: TGTGCCAGTGGGAAAGCGGGAGGTTCGGAGACCCAGTACTTC. Its translation is CASGKAGGSETQYF.

This clonotype was observed a few times. The chain uses TRBV6-1 and TRBJ1-6; possible D gene TRBD1, 5 bases. Deletions cut 6 bases from V and 12 bases from J, with 9 bases between. Germline V gene lookup returns CDR1 MNHNS and CDR2 SASEGT. This CDR3 contains 11 residues. The CDR3 spells CASSHGGPLHF. The CDR3, as DNA: TGTGCCAGCAGCCACGGGGGACCCCTCCACTTT.